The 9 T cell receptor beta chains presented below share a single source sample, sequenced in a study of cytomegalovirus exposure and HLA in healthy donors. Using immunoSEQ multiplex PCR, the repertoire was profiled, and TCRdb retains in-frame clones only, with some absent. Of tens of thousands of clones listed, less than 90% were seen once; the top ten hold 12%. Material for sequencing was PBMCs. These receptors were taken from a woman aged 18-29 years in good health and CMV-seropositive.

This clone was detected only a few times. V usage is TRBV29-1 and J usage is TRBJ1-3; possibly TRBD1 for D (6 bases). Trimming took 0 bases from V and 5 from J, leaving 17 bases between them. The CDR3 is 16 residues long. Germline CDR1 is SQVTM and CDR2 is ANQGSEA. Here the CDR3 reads CSVEDRWGRVRNTIYF. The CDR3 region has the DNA TGCAGCGTTGAAGATAGGTGGGGGCGCGTCAGAAACACCATATATTTT.

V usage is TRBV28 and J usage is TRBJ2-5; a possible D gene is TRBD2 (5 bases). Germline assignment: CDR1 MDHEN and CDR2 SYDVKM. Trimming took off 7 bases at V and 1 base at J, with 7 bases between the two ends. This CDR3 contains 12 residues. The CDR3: CASTAAQETQYF. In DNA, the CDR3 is TGTGCCAGCACAGCGGCCCAAGAGACCCAGTACTTC.

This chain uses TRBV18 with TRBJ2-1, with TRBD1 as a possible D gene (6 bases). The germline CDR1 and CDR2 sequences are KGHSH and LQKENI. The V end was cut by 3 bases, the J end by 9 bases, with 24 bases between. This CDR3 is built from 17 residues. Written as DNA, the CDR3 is TGTGCCAGCTCACCGACCCCGACAGGATACGCAGGGGCTGAGCAGTTCTTC. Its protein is CASSPTPTGYAGAEQFF.

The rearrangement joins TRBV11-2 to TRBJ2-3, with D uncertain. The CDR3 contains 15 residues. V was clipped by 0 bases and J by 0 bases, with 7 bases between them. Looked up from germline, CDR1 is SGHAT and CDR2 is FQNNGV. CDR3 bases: TGTGCCAGCAGCTTAGAAACACAGAGCACAGATACGCAGTATTTT. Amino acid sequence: CASSLETQSTDTQYF.

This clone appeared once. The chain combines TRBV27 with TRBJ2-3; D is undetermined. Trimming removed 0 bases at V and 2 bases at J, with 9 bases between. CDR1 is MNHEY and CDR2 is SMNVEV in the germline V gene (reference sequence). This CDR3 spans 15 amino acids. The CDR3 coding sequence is TGTGCCAGCAGTTTATCGCCCAGTTACACAGATACGCAGTATTTT. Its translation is CASSLSPSYTDTQYF.

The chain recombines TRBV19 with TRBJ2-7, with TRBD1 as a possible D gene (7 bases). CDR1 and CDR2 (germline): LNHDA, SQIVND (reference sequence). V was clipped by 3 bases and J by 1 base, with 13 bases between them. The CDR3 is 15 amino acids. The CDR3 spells CASSIDRDFSYEQYF. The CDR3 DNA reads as TGTGCCAGTAGTATCGACAGGGACTTTTCCTACGAGCAGTACTTC.

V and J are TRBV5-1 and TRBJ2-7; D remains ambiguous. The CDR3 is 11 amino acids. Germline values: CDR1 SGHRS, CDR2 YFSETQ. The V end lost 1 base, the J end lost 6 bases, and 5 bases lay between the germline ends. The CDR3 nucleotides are TGCGCCAGCAGCTTGCGAGCCGAGCAGTACTTC. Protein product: CASSLRAEQYF. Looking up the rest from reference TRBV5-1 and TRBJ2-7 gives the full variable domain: KAGVTQTPRYLIKTRGQQVTLSCSPISGHRSVSWYQQTPGQGLQFLFEYFSETQRNKGNFPGRFSGRQFSNSRSEMNVSTLELGDSALYLCASSLRAEQYFGPGTRLTVT.

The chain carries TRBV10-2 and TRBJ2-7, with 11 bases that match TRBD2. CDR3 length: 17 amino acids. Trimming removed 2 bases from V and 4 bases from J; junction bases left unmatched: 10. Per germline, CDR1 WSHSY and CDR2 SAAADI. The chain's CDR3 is CASSEPLAGGLYYEQYF. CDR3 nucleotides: TGCGCCAGCAGTGAGCCTTTAGCGGGGGGGCTGTATTACGAGCAGTACTTC.

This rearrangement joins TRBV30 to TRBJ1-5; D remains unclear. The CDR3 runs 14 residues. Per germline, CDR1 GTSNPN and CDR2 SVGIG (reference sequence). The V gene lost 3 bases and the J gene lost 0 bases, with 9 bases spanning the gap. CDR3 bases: TGTGCCTGGAGAAGGCGAGGTAGCAATCAGCCCCAGCATTTT. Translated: CAWRRRGSNQPQHF.